Below, 23 T cell receptor beta chains from the same sample are listed, as sequenced in a study of T-cell reconstitution after alpha-beta-depleted transplantation in children. Unique molecular identifiers were used in preparing the TCRbeta library. TCRdb re-analysed the PCR reads in MiXCR, keeping a single row per CDR3 protein. The table shows around 500,000 distinct CDR3 sequences, with 23% occurring only once. The sample was PBMCs, mostly from graft donor cells, taken 360 days after TCRalphabeta/CD19-depleted stem cell transplant. The receptors stem from a boy in the first two years of life who had a stem cell transplant for acute myeloid leukemia, so the T cells may come from the graft donor.

This clonotype was counted at least ten times. The V and J genes are TRBV28 and TRBJ1-2; maybe TRBD1 (6 bases). The CDR3 is made up of 14 amino acids. V was pared by 3 bases and J by 6 bases, with 14 bases between. Germline V gene data show CDR1 as MDHEN and CDR2 as SYDVKM. CDR3 loop: CASSFFGQGHGYTF. CDR3 sequence (DNA): TGTGCCAGCAGTTTTTTTGGGCAGGGGCATGGCTACACCTTC.

V usage is TRBV12-3 or TRBV12-4 and J usage is TRBJ2-1; 7 bases are shared with TRBD1. This CDR3 is 16 amino acids long. V lost 6 bases and J lost 0; bases outside the gene matches: 8. The CDR3 nucleotides read TGTGCCAGCAGCCGAGGACAGGCTTTCTCCTACAATGAGCAGTTCTTC. Encoded protein: CASSRGQAFSYNEQFF.

This clonotype has ten or more counts. The gene calls are TRBV20-1 and TRBJ2-1; 7 bases are shared with TRBD1. V trimming: 5 bases; J trimming: 7 bases; junction bases outside the gene matches: 5. This CDR3 region has 12 residues. CDR1 is DFQATT and CDR2 is SNEGSKA in the germline V gene (reference sequence). The DNA for the CDR3 is TGCAGTGCTTCCCAGGGGGTAAATGAGCAGTTCTTC. It translates to CSASQGVNEQFF.

This clonotype occurred many times. The chain employs TRBV7-2 and TRBJ2-7, with D perhaps matching TRBD1 or TRBD2 (6 bases each). Germline V gene sequence: CDR1 SGHTA, CDR2 FQGNSA. Between the trimmed V and J ends, which lost 1 base and 6 bases, there was a span of 16 bases. The CDR3 is 15 amino acids. Here the CDR3 reads CASSLGTGAQGEQYF. The CDR3 bases are TGTGCCAGCAGCTTAGGTACGGGGGCGCAGGGCGAGCAGTACTTC.

The chain is built from TRBV7-8 and TRBJ2-5, with D possibly TRBD1 on 5 matching bases. Trimming took off 1 base at V and 1 base at J, with 16 bases between the two ends. Germline values: CDR1 SGHVS, CDR2 FQNEAQ. This CDR3 spans 17 amino acids. The CDR3 nucleotides read TGTGCCAGCAGCTTAGATTGGGTGGGGCGTATCCAAGAGACCCAGTACTTC. Translating gives CASSLDWVGRIQETQYF.

V gene TRBV7-9 combines with J gene TRBJ2-1; D remains ambiguous. Trimming pared 5 bases from V and 7 bases from J, leaving 6 bases between. Germline V gives CDR1 SEHNR, CDR2 FQNEAQ (reference sequence). CDR3 length equals 11 residues. The DNA for the CDR3 is TGTGCCAGCAGCAACATTAATGAGCAGTTCTTC. Its translation is CASSNINEQFF.

This clonotype was seen repeatedly, ten times or more. The gene calls are TRBV20-1 and TRBJ2-7; 8 positions match TRBD2. The length of the CDR3 is 13 residues. The germline CDR1 and CDR2 sequences are DFQATT and SNEGSKA (reference sequence). Losses at the gene ends were 3 bases for V and 0 bases for J; bases not matched to a gene: 1. The CDR3 protein is CSARGLDSYEQYF. CDR3 coding DNA: TGCAGTGCTAGGGGACTAGACTCCTACGAGCAGTACTTC.

Many counts were recorded for this clonotype. J is TRBJ1-1 and V is TRBV29-1; no reliable D call. CDR1 SQVTM and CDR2 ANQGSEA come from the germline V gene. The ends were cut back, 0 bases at V and 4 bases at J, with 9 bases in the middle. This CDR3 contains 13 residues. The CDR3 here is CSVEDPLITEAFF. The CDR3 DNA is TGCAGCGTTGAAGATCCGCTGATCACTGAAGCTTTCTTT.

This clonotype was detected a few times. The rearrangement joins TRBV7-2 to TRBJ2-2; D remains unclear. The CDR3 loop spans 15 amino acids. Between the trimmed V and J ends, which lost 2 bases and 1 base, there was a span of 8 bases. Germline V gene sequence: CDR1 SGHTA, CDR2 FQGNSA. This chain's CDR3 is CASSLTTLNTGELFF. The CDR3 DNA follows: TGTGCCAGCAGCTTAACTACACTGAACACCGGGGAGCTGTTTTTT.

For the CDR3, the DNA is TGTGCCACCGATCTAGGAGCGGAGACCCAGTACTTC. Amino acids: CATDLGAETQYF. This chain uses TRBV25-1 with TRBJ2-5; D gene ambiguous. In germline, CDR1 is MGHDK, CDR2 SYGVNS. Trimming took 10 bases from V and 5 from J, leaving 14 bases between them. This CDR3 spans 12 amino acids.

This clonotype was counted a few times. The chain couples TRBV7-2 to TRBJ2-1, with D possibly being TRBD2 (6 bases). The CDR3 sequence is 15 residues long. V was clipped by 3 bases and J by 6 bases, with 15 bases between them. Germline values: CDR1 SGHTA, CDR2 FQGNSA. CDR3 nucleotide sequence: TGTGCCAGCAGCTTGGTATGGGGCGGGGCCAATGAGCAGTTCTTC. It encodes CASSLVWGGANEQFF.

There are many counts of this clonotype. The chain uses TRBV20-1 and TRBJ2-7; tentatively, D is TRBD1 (5 bases). Trimming shortened V by 2 bases and J by 1 base, and 21 bases separated the two germline ends. Germline CDR1 reads DFQATT; CDR2 reads SNEGSKA (reference sequence). The CDR3 consists of 17 residues. CDR3 amino acids: CSARKPGHTAISYEQYF. The CDR3 nucleotides are TGCAGTGCTAGAAAGCCCGGACACACGGCGATTTCCTACGAGCAGTACTTC.

The chain recombines TRBV20-1 with TRBJ2-5; 12 bases agree with TRBD2. Trimming took 1 base from V and 4 from J; bases not matched to a gene: 1. The CDR3 has 14 residues. From germline, CDR1 is DFQATT and CDR2 SNEGSKA (reference sequence). The CDR3 DNA follows: TGCAGTGCTAGAGCTAGCGGGGGGGGAGAGACCCAGTACTTC. Its translation is CSARASGGGETQYF.

CDR3 DNA: TGCAGTGCCGCGCCAGCGAGGGGCCTGATCTCCTACGAGCAGTACGTC. Protein product: CSAAPARGLISYEQYV. The V gene is TRBV20-1, the J gene TRBJ2-7; D might be TRBD1 or TRBD2, each matching 5 bases. CDR1 is DFQATT and CDR2 is SNEGSKA in the germline V gene (reference sequence). CDR3 length: 16 amino acids. The V and J ends lost 6 bases and 0 bases respectively, with 21 bases between them.

V usage is TRBV7-6 and J usage is TRBJ2-3, with D unclear. Trimming left V 4 bases short and J 8 bases short, with 16 bases between. The length of the CDR3 is 14 residues. The germline V gene encodes CDR1 SGHVS and CDR2 FNYEAQ. The CDR3 loop reads CASSSGPLSSTQYF. The CDR3 coding sequence is TGTGCCAGCAGCTCCGGCCCCCTTAGCTCTACGCAGTATTTT.

The chain links TRBV7-2 to TRBJ2-7; D is ambiguous. Deletions cut 1 base from V and 7 bases from J, with 11 bases between. CDR3 length: 13 amino acids. Germline loops: CDR1 SGHTA, CDR2 FQGNSA. CDR3 in amino acids: CASSLEKGWEQYF. The CDR3 region has the DNA TGTGCCAGCAGCTTAGAAAAGGGCTGGGAGCAGTACTTC.

In its sample, this clonotype was seen once. At one boundary the junction diverges from the germline segment, which might be a read error. The V call is TRBV6-5, the J call TRBJ2-4; 8 nucleotides line up with TRBD1. CDR1 is MNHEY, CDR2 SVGAGI, per germline. The CDR3 extends over 17 amino acids. The CDR3 here is CASSYSSGGQGKIIQYF. The CDR3 region has the DNA TGTGCCAGCAGTTACTCATCGGGTGGACAGGGTAAAATCATTCAGTACTTC.

This sequence joins TRBV10-3 and TRBJ2-3; TRBD2 aligns across 13 bases. The trim removed 11 bases at V and 9 bases at J, leaving 20 bases unmatched. This CDR3 has 17 amino acids. Germline V gene sequence: CDR1 ENHRY, CDR2 SYGVKD. The CDR3 nucleotides read TGTGCCGCGGGACTAGCGGGGCCTTCAGTCTCCCCGGAGACGCAGTATTTT. This gives the protein CAAGLAGPSVSPETQYF.

This clonotype was observed many times. The chain employs TRBV20-1 and TRBJ2-1; tentatively, D is TRBD2 (7 bases). This CDR3 has 18 residues. Germline CDR1 reads DFQATT; CDR2 reads SNEGSKA (reference sequence). V was clipped by 6 bases and J by 4 bases, with 28 bases between them. CDR3 in DNA: TGCAGTGCGCAACCTATCTCATCGGGGGGCCCCCATTACAATGAGCAGTTCTTC. Amino acids: CSAQPISSGGPHYNEQFF.

V gene TRBV19 combines with J gene TRBJ1-1; D may be TRBD1 (6 bases). Germline assignment: CDR1 LNHDA and CDR2 SQIVND (reference sequence). The ends were cut back, 0 bases at V and 5 bases at J, with 13 bases in the middle. The CDR3 has 15 amino acids. The CDR3 sequence is CASSIDGGQRTEAFF. CDR3 nucleotides: TGTGCCAGTAGTATAGACGGGGGGCAGAGGACTGAAGCTTTCTTT.

This chain links TRBV9 with TRBJ2-5, with 7 positions matching TRBD2. The CDR3 length is 15 residues. J was trimmed by 5 bases and V by 1 base; bases with no gene match: 8. Germline CDR1 is SGDLS and CDR2 is YYNGEE. CDR3 loop: CASSVLPQGGETQYF. CDR3 DNA: TGTGCCAGCAGCGTACTCCCCCAGGGAGGGGAGACCCAGTACTTC. The full variable domain, rest sourced from reference TRBV9 and TRBJ2-5, is DSGVTQTPKHLITATGQRVTLRCSPRSGDLSVYWYQQSLDQGLQFLIQYYNGEERAKGNILERFSAQQFPDLHSELNLSSLELGDSALYFCASSVLPQGGETQYFGPGTRLLVL.

The CDR3 loop is CAITKGQGTYEQYF. CDR3 DNA sequence: TGTGCCATCACCAAGGGACAGGGAACCTACGAGCAGTACTTC. The V gene is TRBV10-3, the J gene TRBJ2-7, with 9 bases that match TRBD1. J was trimmed by 2 bases and V by 7 bases; bases with no gene match: 6. Per germline, CDR1 ENHRY and CDR2 SYGVKD. This CDR3 comprises 14 residues.

This chain connects TRBV6-1 to TRBJ2-1; 9 bases map to TRBD2. CDR1 is MNHNS and CDR2 is SASEGT in the germline V gene. With 6 bases clipped from V and 6 bases from J, the junction kept 12 bases outside the gene matches. CDR3 length equals 16 residues. The CDR3 region is CASSPWATSGLNEQFF. The CDR3 DNA is TGTGCCAGCAGCCCCTGGGCGACTAGCGGCCTCAATGAGCAGTTCTTC.